This passage covers 30 T cell receptor beta chains from one sample sequenced in a study of T-cell memory formation after mild COVID-19. One entry per CDR3 protein results from TCRdb running MiXCR on the 5' RACE reads. Of over 300,000 distinct CDR3 sequences listed, approximately 22% are singletons. Sequencing input: PBMCs or a T cell subset sorted from them (not recorded which). Receptors were obtained from a man aged 18 to 29 who had mild COVID-19 (a few samples of this study predate the infection). Cell type and time point are not known.

This clonotype came up a few times. J is TRBJ1-2 and V is TRBV7-9; possibly TRBD1 for D (6 bases). The germline V and J ends were trimmed by 3 bases and 8 bases, with 13 bases remaining between them. CDR3 length: 13 residues. Germline CDR1 and CDR2: SEHNR and FQNEAQ (reference sequence). This chain's CDR3 is CASSFQQGGGYTF. CDR3 nucleotides: TGTGCCAGCAGCTTTCAACAGGGTGGCGGCTACACCTTC.

This clonotype was observed many times. J is TRBJ2-3 and V is TRBV3-1, with D maybe TRBD1 (6 bases). The V end was cut by 2 bases, the J end by 2 bases, with 11 bases between. This CDR3 contains 15 residues. The germline V gene encodes CDR1 LGHDT and CDR2 YNNKEL (reference sequence). CDR3 residues: CASSQLTGNTDTQYF. CDR3 DNA: TGTGCCAGCAGCCAACTGACAGGAAACACAGATACGCAGTATTTT.

The V call is TRBV4-1, the J call TRBJ2-6; D perhaps matches TRBD1 (5 bases). Trimming cost V 1 base and J 0 bases, with 13 bases left between them. This CDR3 spans 18 amino acids. Germline CDR1 MGHRA, CDR2 YSYEKL. DNA for the CDR3: TGCGCCAGCAGCCAAGGCGGACACCAGAGCTCTGGGGCCAACGTCCTGACTTTC. Translating it yields CASSQGGHQSSGANVLTF.

The chain uses TRBV12-3 or TRBV12-4 and TRBJ2-1; TRBD2 matches 13 bases. J gave up 14 bases and V 5 bases, and 9 bases lay outside the gene matches. This CDR3 has 14 amino acids. Here the CDR3 DNA reads TGTGCCAGCAGTCCTCGGACTAGCGGGGGAAATAAGTTCTTC. Translation gives CASSPRTSGGNKFF.

The rearrangement links TRBV20-1 to TRBJ2-1; possibly TRBD2 for D (5 bases). In germline, CDR1 is DFQATT, CDR2 SNEGSKA (reference sequence). This CDR3 has 13 residues. Trimming removed 3 bases from V and 0 bases from J, with 6 bases in between. CDR3 in amino acids: CSASGVSYNEQFF. In nucleotides, the CDR3 is TGCAGTGCTAGCGGGGTCTCCTACAATGAGCAGTTCTTC.

A few counts support this clonotype. The chain links TRBV6-2 or TRBV6-3 to TRBJ2-3; D perhaps matches TRBD1 (6 bases). Trimming left V 7 bases short and J 2 bases short, with 13 bases between. Per germline, CDR1 MNHEY and CDR2 SVGEGT. There are 14 residues in the CDR3. The CDR3 spells CASTQGLTTDTQYF. CDR3 nucleotides: TGTGCCAGCACGCAGGGGCTCACCACAGATACGCAGTATTTT.

The rearrangement uses TRBV7-2 and TRBJ2-7, with 10 bases matching TRBD2. V lost 2 bases and J lost 2; bases outside the gene matches: 6. The CDR3 consists of 16 residues. Germline assignment: CDR1 SGHTA and CDR2 FQGNSA. CDR3 amino acids: CASSLFQRGGPYEQYV. CDR3 coding DNA: TGTGCCAGCAGCTTATTTCAGCGGGGGGGCCCCTACGAGCAGTACGTC.

The CDR3 protein is CAISAGGREDTQYF. CDR3 nucleotides: TGTGCCATCAGTGCCGGGGGACGGGAGGATACGCAGTATTTT. The gene calls are TRBV10-3 and TRBJ2-3; a possible D gene is TRBD2 (6 bases). Germline CDR1 ENHRY, CDR2 SYGVKD. This CDR3 is 14 amino acids long. V dropped 4 bases and J dropped 6 bases, with 14 bases sitting between them.

This clonotype was seen only once. The genes are TRBV9 and TRBJ1-1; D is uncertain. CDR3 size: 14 residues. V was shortened by 4 bases and J by 0 bases, with 10 bases between the two germline ends. CDR1 is SGDLS, CDR2 YYNGEE, per germline. CDR3 sequence: CASSPSPVNTEAFF. CDR3 in DNA: TGTGCCAGCAGCCCCTCCCCCGTGAACACTGAAGCTTTCTTT.

The chain combines TRBV4-2 with TRBJ2-5, with 9 bases matching TRBD2. V gave up 4 bases and J gave up 4 bases; unmatched junction bases: 7. The germline V gene encodes CDR1 LGHNA and CDR2 YNFKEQ. This CDR3 region has 15 residues. The CDR3 spells CASSPTPSGAETQYF. As DNA, the CDR3 is TGTGCCAGCAGCCCCACCCCTAGCGGGGCAGAGACCCAGTACTTC.

This clonotype turned up a few times. This chain links TRBV6-6 with TRBJ2-3, with a tentative D call TRBD2 (6 bases). CDR1 and CDR2 (germline): MNHNY, SVGAGI (reference sequence). There are 13 residues in the CDR3. V dropped 11 bases and J dropped 2 bases, with 14 bases sitting between them. CDR3 sequence: CAVTSPFTDTQYF. CDR3 sequence (DNA): TGTGCCGTAACTAGCCCTTTCACAGATACGCAGTATTTT.

V and J are TRBV6-5 and TRBJ2-5, with no clear D. Germline CDR1 reads MNHEY; CDR2 reads SVGAGI. CDR3 length: 15 residues. Trimming removed 2 bases from V and 9 bases from J, with 19 bases in between. The CDR3 protein is CASSYTTRTTGPQYF. The CDR3 DNA follows: TGTGCCAGCAGTTACACAACTCGGACGACCGGGCCCCAGTACTTC.

V usage is TRBV19 and J usage is TRBJ1-1; TRBD1 matches at 7 bases. The CDR3 runs 13 residues. Germline lookup yields CDR1 LNHDA and CDR2 SQIVND (reference sequence). V lost 1 base to trimming and J lost 5 bases; unmatched junction nucleotides: 1. Written as DNA, the CDR3 is TGTGCCAGTAGTATAGGCAGGGGGACTGAAGCTTTCTTT. It is translated as CASSIGRGTEAFF. Using reference TRBV19 and TRBJ1-1 for the parts outside the CDR3, the full variable domain is DGGITQSPKYLFRKEGQNVTLSCEQNLNHDAMYWYRQDPGQGLRLIYYSQIVNDFQKGDIAEGYSVSREKKESFPLTVTSAQKNPTAFYLCASSIGRGTEAFFGQGTRLTVV.

This clonotype was observed a handful of times. J is TRBJ2-2 and V is TRBV4-1; 7 positions match TRBD2. Germline loops: CDR1 MGHRA, CDR2 YSYEKL. V shed 4 bases and J 2 bases; nucleotides not matched to a gene: 10. The CDR3 sequence is 17 residues long. CDR3 sequence (DNA): TGCGCCAGCAGCCTTTATTTCCGGGACTACAACACCGGGGAGCTGTTTTTT. Translated, it gives CASSLYFRDYNTGELFF.

This chain links TRBV5-1 with TRBJ2-1; D tentatively reads TRBD1 or TRBD2 (5 bases each). With 4 bases removed from V and 7 bases from J, the gap between germline ends came to 15 bases. This CDR3 comprises 14 residues. Per the germline V gene, CDR1 is SGHRS and CDR2 is YFSETQ. Here the CDR3 reads CASSPGTTGNEQFF. The CDR3 DNA is TGCGCCAGCAGCCCCGGGACCACTGGGAATGAGCAGTTCTTC.

CDR3 sequence reads: CASSQEVADRSLYDLFF. The CDR3 region has the DNA TGTGCCAGCAGCCAAGAAGTCGCGGACAGGTCGCTCTATGATCTGTTTTTT. The genes are TRBV4-2 and TRBJ1-4; 7 nucleotides agree with TRBD1. From germline, CDR1 is LGHNA and CDR2 YNFKEQ. V was clipped by 0 bases and J by 14 bases; unmatched bases: 18. The CDR3 has 17 amino acids.

This clonotype was picked up a small number of times. The V call is TRBV7-9, the J call TRBJ2-5, with D possibly being TRBD1 (6 bases). CDR3 length: 11 amino acids. The germline V gene encodes CDR1 SEHNR and CDR2 FQNEAQ (reference sequence). V was cut by 5 bases and J by 13 bases, with 14 bases left in between. The DNA of the CDR3 is TGTGCCAGCAGCCCCGGACAGCGGTGGTACTTC. Its protein is CASSPGQRWYF.

This chain connects TRBV18 to TRBJ2-1, with D possibly matching TRBD1 (5 bases). Trimming pared 3 bases from V and 5 bases from J, leaving 11 bases between. The germline CDR1 and CDR2 sequences are KGHSH and LQKENI. CDR3 size: 14 residues. CDR3 in DNA: TGTGCCAGCTCACCTAGGGGATCGAACAATGAGCAGTTCTTC. This translates into CASSPRGSNNEQFF.

In this sample, this clonotype turned up a few times. The rearrangement joins TRBV6-5 to TRBJ2-2, with a possible D match to TRBD2 (5 bases). CDR1 is MNHEY and CDR2 is SVGAGI in the germline V gene. V was cut by 8 bases and J by 5 bases, with 9 bases left in between. This CDR3 is built from 12 residues. The CDR3 region has the DNA TGTGCCAGCCGAGGGCCAACCGGGGAGCTGTTTTTT. Protein: CASRGPTGELFF.

The gene calls are TRBV4-2 and TRBJ1-3; a weak D match, TRBD1 (5 bases). The V end was cut by 0 bases, the J end by 2 bases, with 8 bases between. This CDR3 comprises 15 residues. Per germline, CDR1 LGHNA and CDR2 YNFKEQ. CDR3 in amino acids: CASSQDSGTGNTIYF. DNA for the CDR3: TGTGCCAGCAGCCAAGATTCAGGGACTGGAAACACCATATATTTT.

A few counts support this clonotype. The chain has TRBV7-2 and TRBJ1-2; D may be TRBD1 (6 bases). Germline-derived CDR1 and CDR2 are SGHTA and FQGNSA. With 5 bases removed from V and 6 bases from J, the gap between germline ends came to 16 bases. There are 14 residues in the CDR3. CDR3 amino acids: CASSPPDSLDGYTF. CDR3 nucleotides: TGTGCCAGCAGCCCTCCGGACAGCTTAGATGGCTACACCTTC.

V is TRBV5-1 and J is TRBJ1-5, with D perhaps TRBD1 (6 bases). Germline CDR1 and CDR2: SGHRS and YFSETQ. Trimming left V 0 bases short and J 6 bases short, with 10 bases between. The CDR3 spans 14 residues. The CDR3 nucleotides are TGCGCCAGCAGCTTGGTAGGGGGTAGTCAGCCCCAGCATTTT. Protein product: CASSLVGGSQPQHF.

V is TRBV20-1 and J is TRBJ2-5; weak D call: TRBD2 (5 bases). Germline CDR1 is DFQATT and CDR2 is SNEGSKA (reference sequence). The ends were cut back, 3 bases at V and 5 bases at J, with 13 bases in the middle. The CDR3 has 13 residues. DNA for the CDR3: TGCAGTGCTAGGGAAATAGCGAGGGAGACCCAGTACTTC. It is translated as CSAREIARETQYF.

At least ten counts were recorded for this clonotype. The chain is built from TRBV7-9 and TRBJ2-5; 9 bases map to TRBD1. The trim removed 5 bases at V and 4 bases at J, leaving 8 bases unmatched. CDR3 size: 15 residues. Germline lookup yields CDR1 SEHNR and CDR2 FQNEAQ (reference sequence). DNA of the CDR3: TGTGCCAGCAGCCAGGGACAGGGACGACGAGAGACCCAGTACTTC. Translated: CASSQGQGRRETQYF.

This chain connects TRBV15 to TRBJ2-1; 7 positions agree with TRBD1. The trim removed 1 base at V and 2 bases at J, leaving 5 bases unmatched. Per the germline V gene, CDR1 is LNHNV and CDR2 is YYDKDF (reference sequence). The length of the CDR3 is 16 residues. As DNA, the CDR3 is TGTGCCACCAGCAGAGTTGGGCAGGGGGCCTACAATGAGCAGTTCTTC. It yields the protein CATSRVGQGAYNEQFF.

This clonotype was picked up a small number of times. The chain carries TRBV7-2 and TRBJ1-1; a weak D match, TRBD1 (6 bases). Germline V gives CDR1 SGHTA, CDR2 FQGNSA. The CDR3 is made up of 15 amino acids. V was pared by 3 bases and J by 5 bases, with 16 bases between. This CDR3 is CASSFRLGAGTEAFF. CDR3 DNA: TGTGCCAGCAGCTTTAGGCTGGGGGCTGGGACTGAAGCTTTCTTT.

This chain joins TRBV5-6 and TRBJ2-1; 7 bases agree with TRBD1. The CDR3 spans 16 residues. Trimming cost V 3 bases and J 8 bases; bases outside gene matches: 14. The germline V gene has CDR1 SGHDT and CDR2 YYEEEE. This CDR3 is CASSSTKGARGYEQFF. The CDR3, as DNA: TGTGCCAGCAGCTCAACCAAGGGGGCCAGGGGGTATGAGCAGTTCTTC. Full variable domain (rest looked up from reference TRBV5-6 and TRBJ2-1): DAGVTQSPTHLIKTRGQQVTLRCSPKSGHDTVSWYQQALGQGPQFIFQYYEEEERQRGNFPDRFSGHQFPNYSSELNVNALLLGDSALYLCASSSTKGARGYEQFFGPGTRLTVL.

The V and J genes are TRBV5-1 and TRBJ2-1, with no clear D. V shed 0 bases and J shed 8 bases, with 6 bases lying between them. The CDR3 has 12 amino acids. CDR1 and CDR2 (germline): SGHRS, YFSETQ. Here the CDR3 DNA reads TGCGCCAGCAGCTTGGGGCGCGATGAGCAGTTCTTC. Its translation is CASSLGRDEQFF.

In this sample, this clonotype turned up once. V usage is TRBV12-3 or TRBV12-4 and J usage is TRBJ1-6, with D unclear. The germline V and J ends were trimmed by 8 bases and 0 bases, with 14 bases remaining between them. CDR3 length: 16 residues. Written as DNA, the CDR3 is TGTGCCAGCCCTCCCGGGGAGAGCTCCTATAATTCACCCCTCCACTTT. Translated: CASPPGESSYNSPLHF.

Regarding this clonotype: Just one base apart from a much larger clone, this may be a read error. This chain uses TRBV7-3 with TRBJ2-3, with D perhaps TRBD2 (6 bases). The V end lost 8 bases, the J end lost 4 bases, and 22 bases lay between the germline ends. The CDR3 runs to 16 residues. In germline, CDR1 is SGHTA, CDR2 FQGTGA. The CDR3 protein is CASGPHPGLQADTQYF. In DNA, the CDR3 is TGTGCCAGCGGCCCCCACCCGGGACTGCAAGCAGATACGCAGTATTTT.